This T cell receptor beta chain was identified in a study of neurological immune-mediated disorders. A total of 2 million PBMCs stored at -80 degrees C provided the unsorted libraries. From the 5' RACE reads, TCRdb called clonotypes with MiXCR, one entry per CDR3 protein. Found here are some 32,000 distinct CDR3 sequences, around 16% of them singletons; the top ten hold 27%. This clonotype was observed at least ten times. V was trimmed by 8 bases and J by 3 bases, leaving 5 bases between them. CDR1 is MNHEY, CDR2 SVGEGT, per germline. There are 10 residues in the CDR3. What was sequenced was PBMCs. This clonotype was sampled from a man between 65 and 79 years old in good health. The chain links TRBV6-2 or TRBV6-3 to TRBJ2-7, with D maybe TRBD2 (5 bases). The CDR3 coding sequence is TGTGCCAGCGGACTCTACGAGCAGTACTTC. Amino acids: CASGLYEQYF.